These 3 T cell receptor beta chains were sequenced from one sample in a study of radiotherapy plus CTLA-4 blockade in lung cancer. Assay used: immunoSEQ multiplex PCR; TCRdb lists only in-frame clones, some missing. Among fewer than 75,000 clones listed, around 87% were seen once. Sequencing used peripheral blood, obtained from a patient treated with radiotherapy plus ipilimumab. The receptor set was obtained from a human donor with non-small cell lung cancer that progressed on radiotherapy plus ipilimumab.

CDR3 protein: CASSSWTGDTEAFF. As DNA, the CDR3 is TGTGCCAGCAGTAGCTGGACAGGCGACACTGAAGCTTTCTTT. The chain couples TRBV6-5 to TRBJ1-1; the match to TRBD1 covers 7 bases. Germline loops: CDR1 MNHEY, CDR2 SVGAGI. This CDR3 comprises 14 residues. J was trimmed by 3 bases and V by 5 bases; bases with no gene match: 6.

This chain uses TRBV5-1 with TRBJ2-3; D remains unclear. Germline V gives CDR1 SGHRS, CDR2 YFSETQ. The CDR3 is made up of 16 amino acids. V shed 1 base and J shed 0 bases, with 12 bases lying between them. CDR3: CASSLSRHPSTDTQYF. The DNA for the CDR3 is TGCGCCAGCAGCTTGTCGCGGCATCCTAGCACAGATACGCAGTATTTT. The variable domain in full, with the rest retrieved from reference TRBV5-1 and TRBJ2-3, is KAGVTQTPRYLIKTRGQQVTLSCSPISGHRSVSWYQQTPGQGLQFLFEYFSETQRNKGNFPGRFSGRQFSNSRSEMNVSTLELGDSALYLCASSLSRHPSTDTQYFGPGTRLTVL.

The sample holds one count of this clone. The chain is built from TRBV6-6 and TRBJ2-7; 8 bases line up with TRBD2. The CDR3 sequence is 14 residues long. V lost 6 bases, J lost 5 bases, and 9 bases stayed unmatched. CDR1 MNHNY and CDR2 SVGAGI come from the germline V gene (reference sequence). For the CDR3, the DNA is TGTGCCAGCAGAACCGGGACTAGGAACGACGAGCAGTACTTC. Translated: CASRTGTRNDEQYF.